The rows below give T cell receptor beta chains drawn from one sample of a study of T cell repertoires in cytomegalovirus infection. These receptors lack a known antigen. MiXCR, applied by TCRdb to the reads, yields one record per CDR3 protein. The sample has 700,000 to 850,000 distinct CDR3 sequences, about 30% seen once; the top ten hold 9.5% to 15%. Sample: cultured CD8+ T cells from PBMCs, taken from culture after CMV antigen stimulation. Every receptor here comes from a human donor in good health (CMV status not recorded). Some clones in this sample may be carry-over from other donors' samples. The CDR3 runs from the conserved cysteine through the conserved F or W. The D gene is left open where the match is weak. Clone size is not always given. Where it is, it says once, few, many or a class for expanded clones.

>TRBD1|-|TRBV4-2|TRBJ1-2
CASSQPDRGNHYGYTF
TGTGCCAGCAGCCAACCCGACAGGGGGAATCACTATGGCTACACCTTC
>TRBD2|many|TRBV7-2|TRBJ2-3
CASSLKVAGPDTQYF
TGTGCCAGCAGCTTAAAAGTAGCGGGCCCAGATACGCAGTATTTT
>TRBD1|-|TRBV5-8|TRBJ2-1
CASETGYNEQFF
TGTGCCAGCGAGACAGGGTACAATGAGCAGTTCTTC
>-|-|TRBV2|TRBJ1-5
CASSLDSLDQPQHF
TGTGCCAGCAGCCTTGACAGTCTCGATCAGCCCCAGCATTTT
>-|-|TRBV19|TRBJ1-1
CASSMMTGGGEAFF
TGTGCCAGTAGTATGATGACGGGCGGGGGTGAAGCTTTCTTT
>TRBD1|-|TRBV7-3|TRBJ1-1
CASSPQGRGGTEAFF
TGTGCCAGCAGCCCACAGGGGAGGGGGGGCACTGAAGCTTTCTTT
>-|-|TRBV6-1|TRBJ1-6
CASSEWPAGFDSPLHF
TGTGCCAGCAGTGAATGGCCCGCAGGGTTTGATTCACCCCTCCACTTT
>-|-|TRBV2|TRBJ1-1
CASPLREDTEAFF
TGTGCCAGCCCATTAAGGGAGGACACTGAAGCTTTCTTT
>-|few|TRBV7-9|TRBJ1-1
CASSPMTRGVTEAFF
TGTGCCAGCAGCCCCATGACAAGGGGTGTCACTGAAGCTTTCTTT
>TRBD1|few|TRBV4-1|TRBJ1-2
CASSPGQTSNYGYTF
TGCGCCAGCAGCCCGGGACAGACATCTAACTATGGCTACACCTTC
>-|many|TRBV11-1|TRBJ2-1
CASSFVTYNEQFF
TGTGCCAGCAGCTTTGTAACCTACAATGAGCAGTTCTTC
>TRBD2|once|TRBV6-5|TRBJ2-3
CASSYSPAGITDTQYF
TGTGCCAGCAGTTACTCACCAGCGGGGATCACAGATACGCAGTATTTT
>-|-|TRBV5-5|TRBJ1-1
CASSHKITGYYTEAFF
TGTGCCAGCAGCCATAAAATCACAGGCTACTACACTGAAGCTTTCTTT
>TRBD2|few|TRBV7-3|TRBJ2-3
CASSFPSGGAVADTQYF
TGTGCCAGCAGCTTCCCTAGCGGGGGGGCCGTAGCAGATACGCAGTATTTT
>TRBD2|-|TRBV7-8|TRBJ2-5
CASSLRGAGQETQYF
TGTGCCAGCAGCCTAAGGGGAGCGGGGCAAGAGACCCAGTACTTC
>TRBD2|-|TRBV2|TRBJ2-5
CASSLPGLAHFNQETQYF
TGTGCCAGCAGCCTACCGGGACTAGCCCATTTTAACCAAGAGACCCAGTACTTC
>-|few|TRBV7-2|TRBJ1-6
CASSIWATGNGSPLHF
TGTGCCAGCAGCATATGGGCAACAGGGAACGGCTCACCCCTCCACTTT
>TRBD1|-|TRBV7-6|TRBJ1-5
CASSAGQGVEQPQHF
TGTGCCAGCAGCGCCGGACAGGGCGTGGAGCAGCCCCAGCATTTT
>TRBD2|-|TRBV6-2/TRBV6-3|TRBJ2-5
CASSYSSSGGETQYF
TGTGCCAGCAGTTACTCAAGTAGCGGGGGAGAGACCCAGTACTTC
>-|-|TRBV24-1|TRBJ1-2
CATSDLQGLEGYTF
TGTGCCACCAGTGACCTACAGGGTCTGGAGGGCTACACCTTC
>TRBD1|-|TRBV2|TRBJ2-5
CASPFYPGTGLETQYF
TGTGCCAGCCCTTTTTACCCGGGGACAGGGCTAGAGACCCAGTACTTC
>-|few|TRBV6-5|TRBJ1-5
CASSPNVEYSNQPQHF
TGTGCCAGCAGCCCAAATGTAGAATATAGCAATCAGCCCCAGCATTTT
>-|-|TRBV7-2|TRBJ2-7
CASTWTELDEQYF
TGTGCCAGCACCTGGACAGAGCTCGACGAGCAGTACTTC
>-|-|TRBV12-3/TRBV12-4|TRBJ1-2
CASGPGTYYGYTF
TGTGCCAGCGGCCCAGGGACTTACTATGGCTACACCTTC
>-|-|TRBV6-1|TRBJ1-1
CASQRYTEAFF
TGTGCCAGTCAGAGGTACACTGAAGCTTTCTTT
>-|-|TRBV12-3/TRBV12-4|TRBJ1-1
CASSLAGRGRNTEAFF
TGTGCCAGCAGTTTAGCGGGCAGGGGACGGAACACTGAAGCTTTCTTT
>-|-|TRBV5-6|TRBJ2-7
CASSSARSSSYEQYF
TGTGCCAGCAGCTCGGCCAGGAGTAGCTCCTACGAGCAGTACTTC
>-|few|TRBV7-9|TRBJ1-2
CASSQNSNYGYTF
TGTGCCAGCAGCCAGAATTCTAACTATGGCTACACCTTC
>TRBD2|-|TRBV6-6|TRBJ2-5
CASSSSGGYQETLYF
TGTGCCAGCAGTTCTAGCGGGGGGTACCAAGAGACCCTGTACTTC
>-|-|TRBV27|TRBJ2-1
CASTPGSPTYNEQFF
TGTGCCAGCACCCCTGGAAGCCCGACCTACAATGAGCAGTTCTTC
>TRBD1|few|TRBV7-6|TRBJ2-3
CASSLGPQGAEDTQYF
TGTGCCAGCAGCTTAGGGCCACAGGGGGCTGAAGATACGCAGTATTTT
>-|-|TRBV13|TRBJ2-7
CASSDRSGEQYF
TGTGCCAGCAGCGATCGGTCCGGCGAGCAGTACTTC
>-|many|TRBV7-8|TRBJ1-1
CASTSGLGTEAFF
TGTGCCAGCACCTCGGGTCTGGGCACTGAAGCTTTCTTT
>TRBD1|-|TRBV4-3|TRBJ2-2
CASSQRGQATGELFF
TGCGCCAGCAGCCAAAGGGGACAGGCAACCGGGGAGCTGTTTTTT
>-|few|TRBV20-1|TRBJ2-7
CSARGDGRDVRYEQYF
TGCAGTGCTAGAGGCGATGGTAGGGACGTTCGGTACGAGCAGTACTTC
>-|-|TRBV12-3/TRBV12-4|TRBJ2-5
CASRGHESSGPLQETQYF
TGTGCCAGCAGGGGACATGAATCTAGCGGCCCCCTCCAAGAGACCCAGTACTTC
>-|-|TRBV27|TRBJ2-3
CASSSGIKTSTDTQYF
TGTGCCAGCAGTTCGGGGATCAAGACTAGCACAGATACGCAGTATTTT
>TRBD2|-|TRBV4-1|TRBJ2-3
CASSPAGSPRTDTQYF
TGCGCCAGCAGCCCAGCGGGGTCCCCTCGCACAGATACGCAGTATTTT
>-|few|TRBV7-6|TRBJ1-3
CASSLGRIAPNTIYF
TGTGCCAGCAGCTTAGGCCGTATAGCCCCAAACACCATATATTTT
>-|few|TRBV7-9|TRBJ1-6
CASSLGTEENSPLHF
TGTGCCAGCAGCTTAGGGACGGAAGAGAATTCACCCCTCCACTTT
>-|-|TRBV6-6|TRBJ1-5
CASSYGGGGGQPQHF
TGTGCCAGCAGTTACGGGGGAGGGGGGGGGCAGCCCCAGCATTTT
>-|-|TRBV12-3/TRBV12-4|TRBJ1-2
CASSLTGPDGYTF
TGTGCCAGCAGTCTTACAGGACCGGATGGCTACACCTTC
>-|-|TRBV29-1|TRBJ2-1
CSVEGTGSYNEQFF
TGCAGCGTTGAGGGGACTGGATCCTACAATGAGCAGTTCTTC
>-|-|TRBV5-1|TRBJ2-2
CASSLAQGFGGELFF
TGCGCCAGCAGCTTGGCCCAAGGGTTCGGCGGGGAGCTGTTTTTT
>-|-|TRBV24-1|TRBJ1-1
CATSDLRGTEAFF
TGTGCCACCAGTGATTTGCGGGGGACTGAAGCTTTCTTT
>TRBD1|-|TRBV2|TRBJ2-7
CASSEGQGRDWYEQYF
TGTGCCAGCAGTGAGGGACAGGGTCGGGACTGGTACGAGCAGTACTTC